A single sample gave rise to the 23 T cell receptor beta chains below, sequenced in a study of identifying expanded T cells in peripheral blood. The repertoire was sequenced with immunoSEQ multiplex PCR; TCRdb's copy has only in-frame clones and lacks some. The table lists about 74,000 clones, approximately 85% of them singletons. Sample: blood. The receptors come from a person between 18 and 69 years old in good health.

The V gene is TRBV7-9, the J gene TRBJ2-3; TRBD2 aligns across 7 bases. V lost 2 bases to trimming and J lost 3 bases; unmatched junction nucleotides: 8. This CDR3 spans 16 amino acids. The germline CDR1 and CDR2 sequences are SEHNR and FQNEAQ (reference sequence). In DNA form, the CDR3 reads TGTGCCAGCAGCTTATTGGGGCAGGGAGGGACAGATACGCAGTATTTT. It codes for CASSLLGQGGTDTQYF.

The CDR3 DNA sequence: TGTGCCTGGAGTCCCCTCCGGGGCGAGCAGTACTTC. Its translation: CAWSPLRGEQYF. The V call is TRBV30, the J call TRBJ2-7; perhaps TRBD2 as D (5 bases). The CDR3 has 12 residues. Trimming left V 2 bases short and J 6 bases short, with 11 bases between. Germline V gene sequence: CDR1 GTSNPN, CDR2 SVGIG (reference sequence).

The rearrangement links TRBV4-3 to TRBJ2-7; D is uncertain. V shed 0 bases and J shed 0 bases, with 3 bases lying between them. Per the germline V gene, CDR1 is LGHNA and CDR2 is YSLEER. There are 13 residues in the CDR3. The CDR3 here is CASSQDISYEQYF. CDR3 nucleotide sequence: TGCGCCAGCAGCCAAGATATCTCCTACGAGCAGTACTTC.

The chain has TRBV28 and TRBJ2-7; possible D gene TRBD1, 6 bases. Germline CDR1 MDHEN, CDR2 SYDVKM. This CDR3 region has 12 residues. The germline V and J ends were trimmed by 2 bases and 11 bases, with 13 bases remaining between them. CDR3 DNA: TGTGCCAGCAGTTTAGCACAGGGTCGTGAGTACTTC. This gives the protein CASSLAQGREYF. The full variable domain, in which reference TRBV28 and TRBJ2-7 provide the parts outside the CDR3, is DVKVTQSSRYLVKRTGEKVFLECVQDMDHENMFWYRQDPGLGLRLIYFSYDVKMKEKGDIPEGYSVSREKKERFSLILESASTNQTSMYLCASSLAQGREYFGPGTRLTVT.

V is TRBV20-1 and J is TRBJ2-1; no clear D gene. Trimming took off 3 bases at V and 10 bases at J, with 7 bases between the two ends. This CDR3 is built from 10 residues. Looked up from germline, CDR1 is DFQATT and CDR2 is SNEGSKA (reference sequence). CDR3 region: CSARDVEQFF. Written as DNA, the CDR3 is TGCAGTGCTAGGGATGTGGAGCAGTTCTTC.

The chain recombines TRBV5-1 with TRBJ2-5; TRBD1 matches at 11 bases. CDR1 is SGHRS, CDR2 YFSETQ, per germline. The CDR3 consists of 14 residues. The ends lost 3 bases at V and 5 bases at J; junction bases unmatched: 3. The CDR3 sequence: CASSYRDRGETQYF. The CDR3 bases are TGCGCCAGCAGCTACCGGGACAGGGGGGAGACCCAGTACTTC. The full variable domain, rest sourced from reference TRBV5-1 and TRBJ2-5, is KAGVTQTPRYLIKTRGQQVTLSCSPISGHRSVSWYQQTPGQGLQFLFEYFSETQRNKGNFPGRFSGRQFSNSRSEMNVSTLELGDSALYLCASSYRDRGETQYFGPGTRLLVL.

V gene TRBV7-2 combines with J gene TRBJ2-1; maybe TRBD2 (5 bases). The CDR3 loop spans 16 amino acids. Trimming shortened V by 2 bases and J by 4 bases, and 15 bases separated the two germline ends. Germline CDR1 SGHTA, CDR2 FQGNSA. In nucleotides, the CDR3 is TGTGCCAGCAGCTTAAGATACGGGATATTTTACAATGAGCAGTTCTTC. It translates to CASSLRYGIFYNEQFF.

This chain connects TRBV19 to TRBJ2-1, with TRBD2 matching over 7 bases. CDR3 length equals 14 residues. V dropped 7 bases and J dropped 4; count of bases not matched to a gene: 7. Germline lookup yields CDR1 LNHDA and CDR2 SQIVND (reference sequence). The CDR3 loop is CASTTIAGYNEQFF. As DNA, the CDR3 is TGTGCCAGTACCACTATAGCGGGTTACAATGAGCAGTTCTTC.

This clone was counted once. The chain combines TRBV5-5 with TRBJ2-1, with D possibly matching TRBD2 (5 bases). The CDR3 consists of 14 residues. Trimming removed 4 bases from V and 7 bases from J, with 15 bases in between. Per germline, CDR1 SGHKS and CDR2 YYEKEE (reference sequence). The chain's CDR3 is CASSPGMFGNEQFF. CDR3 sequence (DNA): TGTGCCAGCAGCCCCGGGATGTTTGGTAATGAGCAGTTCTTC.

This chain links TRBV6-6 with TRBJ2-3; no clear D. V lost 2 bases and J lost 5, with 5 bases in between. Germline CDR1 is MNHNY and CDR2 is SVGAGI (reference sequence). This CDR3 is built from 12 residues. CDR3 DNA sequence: TGTGCCAGCAGTTACGGCCAAGATACGCAGTATTTT. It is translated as CASSYGQDTQYF.

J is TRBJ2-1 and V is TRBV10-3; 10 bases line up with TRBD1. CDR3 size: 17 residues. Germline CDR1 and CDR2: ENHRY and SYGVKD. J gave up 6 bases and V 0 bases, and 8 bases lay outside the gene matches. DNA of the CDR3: TGTGCCATCAGTGAGTCGACTTGGGGACAGGGGTCCAATGAGCAGTTCTTC. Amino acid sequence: CAISESTWGQGSNEQFF.

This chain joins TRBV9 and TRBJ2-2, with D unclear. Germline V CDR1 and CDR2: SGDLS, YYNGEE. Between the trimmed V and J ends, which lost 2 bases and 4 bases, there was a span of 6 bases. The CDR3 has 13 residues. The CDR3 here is CASSVKPTGELFF. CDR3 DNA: TGTGCCAGCAGCGTCAAGCCCACCGGGGAGCTGTTTTTT.

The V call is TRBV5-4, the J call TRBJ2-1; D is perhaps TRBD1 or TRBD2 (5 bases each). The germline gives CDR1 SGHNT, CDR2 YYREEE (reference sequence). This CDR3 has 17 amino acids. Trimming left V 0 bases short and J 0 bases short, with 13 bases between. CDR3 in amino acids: CASSLGGPRSSYNEQFF. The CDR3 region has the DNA TGTGCCAGCAGCTTGGGGGGACCCCGAAGCTCCTACAATGAGCAGTTCTTC.

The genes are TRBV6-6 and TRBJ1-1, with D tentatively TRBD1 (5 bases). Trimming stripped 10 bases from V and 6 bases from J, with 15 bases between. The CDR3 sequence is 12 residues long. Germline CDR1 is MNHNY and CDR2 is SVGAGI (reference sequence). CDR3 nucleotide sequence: TGTGCCACTCACGTGGGGCAGGCTGAAGCTTTCTTT. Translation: CATHVGQAEAFF.

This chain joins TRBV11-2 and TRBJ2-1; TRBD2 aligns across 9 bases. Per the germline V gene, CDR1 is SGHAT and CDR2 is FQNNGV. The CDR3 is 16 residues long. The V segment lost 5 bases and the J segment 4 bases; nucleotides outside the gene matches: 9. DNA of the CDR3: TGTGCCAGCAGCCAGGGGATTAGCGGGGGTTACAATGAGCAGTTCTTC. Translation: CASSQGISGGYNEQFF.

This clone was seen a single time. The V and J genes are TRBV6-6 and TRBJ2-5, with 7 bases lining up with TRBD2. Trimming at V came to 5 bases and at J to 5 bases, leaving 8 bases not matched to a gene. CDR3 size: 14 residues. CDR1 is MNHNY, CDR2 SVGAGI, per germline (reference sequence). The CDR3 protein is CASSGQTSRETQYF. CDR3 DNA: TGTGCCAGCAGTGGTCAGACTAGCCGGGAGACCCAGTACTTC.

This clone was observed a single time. The CDR3 bases are TGTGCCAGCTCTACCAACCAGGGCTATTACGAGCAGTACTTC. Protein: CASSTNQGYYEQYF. The genes are TRBV18 and TRBJ2-7; D might be TRBD1 (5 bases). The CDR3 contains 14 residues. Germline V lookup: CDR1 KGHSH, CDR2 LQKENI. The V and J ends lost 6 bases and 4 bases respectively, with 16 bases between them.

CDR3 nucleotides: TGTGCCAGCAGCTTGATATTCACTCGGCTTCGAATCACAGATACGCAGTATTTT. It translates to CASSLIFTRLRITDTQYF. The genes are TRBV7-8 and TRBJ2-3, with unresolved D. Trimming left V 3 bases short and J 2 bases short, with 21 bases between. The germline CDR1 and CDR2 sequences are SGHVS and FQNEAQ. The CDR3 has 18 amino acids.

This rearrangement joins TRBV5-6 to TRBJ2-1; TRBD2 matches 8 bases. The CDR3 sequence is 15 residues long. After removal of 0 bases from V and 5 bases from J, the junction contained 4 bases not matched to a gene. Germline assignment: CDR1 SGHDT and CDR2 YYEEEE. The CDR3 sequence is CASSLGSGTNNEQFF. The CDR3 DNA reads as TGTGCCAGCAGCTTGGGTAGCGGGACCAACAATGAGCAGTTCTTC.

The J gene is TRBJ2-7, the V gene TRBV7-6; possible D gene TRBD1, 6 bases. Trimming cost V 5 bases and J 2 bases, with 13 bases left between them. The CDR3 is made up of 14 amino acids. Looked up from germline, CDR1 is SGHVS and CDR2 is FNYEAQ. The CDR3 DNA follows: TGTGCCAGCAGCCCTCGTGAGGGGGCCTACGAGCAGTACTTC. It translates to CASSPREGAYEQYF.

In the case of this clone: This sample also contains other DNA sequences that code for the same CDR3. CDR3 protein: CASSPPGLGTYEQYF. The CDR3, as DNA: TGTGCCAGCTCACCACCGGGACTAGGGACCTACGAGCAGTACTTC. The rearrangement uses TRBV18 and TRBJ2-7, with 8 bases matching TRBD2. The ends lost 0 bases at V and 2 bases at J; junction bases unmatched: 3. This CDR3 spans 15 amino acids. CDR1 and CDR2 from the germline V gene are KGHSH and LQKENI.

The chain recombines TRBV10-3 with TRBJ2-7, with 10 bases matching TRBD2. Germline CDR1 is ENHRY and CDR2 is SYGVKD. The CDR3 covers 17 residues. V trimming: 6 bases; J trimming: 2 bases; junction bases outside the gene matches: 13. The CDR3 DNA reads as TGTGCCATCAGCCCCCGTGGGTTAGCGGGAGGTCCCTACGAGCAGTACTTC. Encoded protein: CAISPRGLAGGPYEQYF.

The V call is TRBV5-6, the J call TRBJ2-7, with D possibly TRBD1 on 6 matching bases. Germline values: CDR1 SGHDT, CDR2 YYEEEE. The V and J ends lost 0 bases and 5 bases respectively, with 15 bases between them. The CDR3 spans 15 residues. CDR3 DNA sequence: TGTGCCAGCAGCTTGGAGGGCAGGGGTAGACACGAGCAGTACTTC. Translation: CASSLEGRGRHEQYF.